The source of this TCR beta chain is a study of T cells in Graves' hyperthyroidism and ophthalmopathy. This clonotype has only a few counts. Trimming took off 4 bases at V and 5 bases at J, with 20 bases between the two ends. CDR3 length: 16 residues. CDR1 and CDR2 from the germline V gene are MNHEY and SVGEGT. Patients with uncontrolled infections, other autoimmune diseases, pregnancy or lactation were excluded. The investigators amplified TCR beta CDR3 regions from RNA transcripts. Researchers ran a first-round RT-PCR on the TCR CDR3 using the HTBI primer set. TCRdb re-analysed the multiplex PCR reads in MiXCR, keeping a single row per CDR3 protein. This sample has fewer than 750,000 distinct CDR3 sequences, with roughly 15% found just once.

The sample comprised blood. The sequence came from a woman aged 50 to 60 with Graves' ophthalmopathy. The genes are TRBV6-2 or TRBV6-3 and TRBJ2-5, with D possibly being TRBD2 (6 bases). Written as DNA, the CDR3 is TGTGCCAGCAGTTCCACTAGCTGGGACCTGGGGGAGACCCAGTACTTC. Protein sequence: CASSSTSWDLGETQYF.